The 32 T cell receptor beta chains presented below share a single source sample, sequenced in a study of CD8 T cells in ankylosing spondylitis. One entry per CDR3 protein results from TCRdb running MiXCR on the 5' RACE reads. The sample includes 150,000 to 200,000 distinct CDR3 sequences, about 20% of them seen just once. The sample consisted of blood, either unsorted or a sorted T cell fraction (not recorded which). Receptor source: a male donor aged 10-29 years with ankylosing spondylitis or in good health (not recorded which).

Details on this clonotype: A much larger clone lies one base from this, so it may be a read error. The rearrangement joins TRBV28 to TRBJ2-5; no clear D. CDR1 MDHEN and CDR2 SYDVKM come from the germline V gene. This CDR3 is 14 amino acids long. CDR3 amino acids: CTSSLRAPGETQYF. DNA of the CDR3: TGTACCAGCAGCCTCCGGGCCCCCGGGGAGACCCAGTACTTC.

There are many counts of this clonotype. The rearrangement uses TRBV2 and TRBJ2-1, with 7 nucleotides matching TRBD2. The CDR3 is 14 residues long. Per germline, CDR1 SNHLY and CDR2 FYNNEI. Trimming took 2 bases from V and 9 from J; bases not matched to a gene: 7. The CDR3 here is CASSERRELGEQFF. The DNA for the CDR3 is TGTGCCAGCAGTGAAAGGCGGGAGCTGGGTGAGCAGTTCTTC.

This clonotype was detected many times. This chain joins TRBV6-1 and TRBJ1-1; no definite D call. Germline CDR1 MNHNS, CDR2 SASEGT. Between the trimmed V and J ends, which lost 7 bases and 7 bases, there was a span of 16 bases. There are 13 residues in the CDR3. The CDR3 DNA is TGTGCCAGCACTCTCTTGGGCTTGGGTGAAGCTTTCTTT. Its translation is CASTLLGLGEAFF.

The J gene is TRBJ2-1, the V gene TRBV4-1; D possibly matches TRBD1 or TRBD2 (5 bases each). Looked up from germline, CDR1 is MGHRA and CDR2 is YSYEKL. This CDR3 is built from 17 residues. The V end was cut by 1 base, the J end by 5 bases, with 18 bases between. The CDR3 DNA sequence: TGCGCCAGCAGCCAAGGGTACGGGACCGATTATAACAATGAGCAGTTCTTC. Protein sequence: CASSQGYGTDYNNEQFF.

This clonotype was detected many times. V is TRBV7-9 and J is TRBJ2-3; tentatively, D is TRBD2 (5 bases). CDR3 length equals 16 residues. V was shortened by 5 bases and J by 5 bases, with 20 bases between the two germline ends. Germline V lookup: CDR1 SEHNR, CDR2 FQNEAQ (reference sequence). CDR3 sequence: CASSPGLLLGGDTQYF. In nucleotides, the CDR3 is TGTGCCAGCAGCCCCGGACTCCTTTTGGGTGGAGATACGCAGTATTTT. The whole variable domain, filled in from reference TRBV7-9 and TRBJ2-3, reads DTGVSQNPRHKITKRGQNVTFRCDPISEHNRLYWYRQTLGQGPEFLTYFQNEAQLEKSRLLSDRFSAERPKGSFSTLEIQRTEQGDSAMYLCASSPGLLLGGDTQYFGPGTRLTVL.

In this sample, this clonotype turned up a few times. The rearrangement joins TRBV19 to TRBJ2-2, with D tentatively TRBD1 (6 bases). Per the germline V gene, CDR1 is LNHDA and CDR2 is SQIVND (reference sequence). V lost 5 bases and J lost 1, with 14 bases in between. There are 16 residues in the CDR3. The CDR3 region has the DNA TGTGCCAGTAGTTGGACAGCCAATTTGAACACCGGGGAGCTGTTTTTT. The encoded protein is CASSWTANLNTGELFF. The full variable domain, its missing parts supplied by reference TRBV19 and TRBJ2-2, is DGGITQSPKYLFRKEGQNVTLSCEQNLNHDAMYWYRQDPGQGLRLIYYSQIVNDFQKGDIAEGYSVSREKKESFPLTVTSAQKNPTAFYLCASSWTANLNTGELFFGEGSRLTVL.

In this sample, this clonotype turned up many times. The J gene is TRBJ2-5, the V gene TRBV21-1; the table gives TRBD2 as D, unverified against the DNA. TRBV21-1 is described as a pseudogene. The length of the CDR3 is 15 residues. CDR3 residues: CASSRLGPKQETQYF. The CDR3 nucleotides read TGTGCCAGCAGCAGACTCGGGCCTAAGCAAGAGACCCAGTACTTC.

This clonotype was detected only a few times. The rearrangement links TRBV27 to TRBJ2-2; a weak D match, TRBD2 (5 bases). This CDR3 comprises 12 residues. Trimming removed 7 bases from V and 5 bases from J, with 8 bases in between. Germline V gene lookup returns CDR1 MNHEY and CDR2 SMNVEV (reference sequence). CDR3 nucleotide sequence: TGTGCCAGCATCGGGGAAACCGGGGAGCTGTTTTTT. Translation: CASIGETGELFF.

This clonotype was counted at least ten times. V is TRBV7-9 and J is TRBJ2-3; 8 bases fit TRBD2. Losses at the gene ends were 3 bases for V and 4 bases for J; bases not matched to a gene: 3. Germline V lookup: CDR1 SEHNR, CDR2 FQNEAQ (reference sequence). This CDR3 contains 14 residues. This CDR3 is CASSLEAGADTQYF. The CDR3 DNA is TGTGCCAGCAGCTTGGAAGCGGGGGCAGATACGCAGTATTTT.

This clonotype was detected ten times or more. V usage is TRBV4-3 and J usage is TRBJ1-4; 7 positions match TRBD1. J gave up 5 bases and V 0 bases, and 6 bases lay outside the gene matches. Per the germline V gene, CDR1 is LGHNA and CDR2 is YSLEER. The CDR3 is 16 amino acids. DNA for the CDR3: TGCGCCAGCAGCCAAGAGGTGGGACAGCACAATGAAAAACTGTTTTTT. This gives the protein CASSQEVGQHNEKLFF.

This chain links TRBV6-4 with TRBJ2-2; the D is unclear. This CDR3 is built from 14 residues. Germline CDR1 reads MRHNA; CDR2 reads SNTAGT. Between the trimmed V and J ends, which lost 6 bases and 2 bases, there was a span of 10 bases. The CDR3: CASREHPNTGELFF. CDR3 bases: TGTGCCAGCAGAGAACATCCAAACACCGGGGAGCTGTTTTTT.

This clonotype was seen a handful of times. V is TRBV29-1 and J is TRBJ1-4; D remains unclear. The CDR3 contains 14 residues. V shed 6 bases and J shed 0 bases, with 11 bases lying between them. The germline V gene encodes CDR1 SQVTM and CDR2 ANQGSEA. CDR3 loop: CSVSHAATNEKLFF. The DNA for the CDR3 is TGCAGCGTCTCCCACGCTGCAACTAATGAAAAACTGTTTTTT.

This clonotype was seen ten or more times. This sequence joins TRBV4-3 and TRBJ2-1; D perhaps matches TRBD2 (6 bases). Germline V gene lookup returns CDR1 LGHNA and CDR2 YSLEER. This CDR3 has 15 residues. Between the trimmed V and J ends, which lost 3 bases and 2 bases, there was a span of 11 bases. CDR3 in DNA: TGCGCCAGCAGCCAGGGACTTAGCCCCTACAATGAGCAGTTCTTC. This translates into CASSQGLSPYNEQFF.

This clonotype was seen at least ten times. The gene calls are TRBV20-1 and TRBJ2-1, with D perhaps given as TRBD1 or TRBD2 (6 bases each). The germline CDR1 and CDR2 sequences are DFQATT and SNEGSKA (reference sequence). The CDR3 contains 15 residues. V was trimmed by 0 bases and J by 8 bases, leaving 17 bases between them. For the CDR3, the DNA is TGCAGTGCTAGAGATGACGCCAAGGGGGGTTATGAGCAGTTCTTC. It encodes CSARDDAKGGYEQFF.

This clonotype was detected once. The V gene is TRBV29-1, the J gene TRBJ2-7; no definite D call. Germline V gene lookup returns CDR1 SQVTM and CDR2 ANQGSEA. This CDR3 contains 13 residues. Trimming took 4 bases from V and 4 from J, leaving 14 bases between them. The CDR3 is CSVGGLPGYEQYF. DNA for the CDR3: TGCAGCGTTGGAGGTCTGCCGGGTTACGAGCAGTACTTC.

The chain is built from TRBV5-5 and TRBJ2-6; D remains ambiguous. The CDR3 is made up of 20 amino acids. Deletions cut 6 bases from V and 2 bases from J, with 27 bases between. Germline-derived CDR1 and CDR2 are SGHKS and YYEKEE (reference sequence). CDR3 loop: CASTLRAPVPPTAGANVLTF. The CDR3 coding sequence is TGTGCCAGCACGCTTAGGGCTCCTGTCCCCCCCACTGCTGGGGCCAACGTCCTGACTTTC.

This clonotype occurred once. The chain combines TRBV11-3 with TRBJ2-7; 7 nucleotides match TRBD1. Germline V gives CDR1 SGHNT, CDR2 YENEEA. The CDR3 contains 16 residues. V lost 5 bases and J lost 4; bases outside the gene matches: 14. As DNA, the CDR3 is TGTGCCAGCAGCAAAGAGGGGGCATCTTACCTATACGAGCAGTACGTC. It translates to CASSKEGASYLYEQYV.

V is TRBV5-1 and J is TRBJ2-3; 11 bases match TRBD2. The V and J ends lost 1 base and 5 bases, in that order; junction bases with no gene match: 6. CDR1 and CDR2 from the germline V gene are SGHRS and YFSETQ. The CDR3 has 16 residues. The CDR3 coding sequence is TGCGCCAGCAGCTTGCCTAGCGGGAGGATTGGAGATACGCAGTATTTT. Amino acids: CASSLPSGRIGDTQYF.

The chain carries TRBV28 and TRBJ2-4; D uncertain. V gave up 6 bases and J gave up 4 bases, with 13 bases separating them. CDR1 and CDR2 (germline): MDHEN, SYDVKM. This CDR3 has 14 residues. The CDR3: CASRRMDGKNIQYF. DNA of the CDR3: TGTGCCAGCAGGCGAATGGACGGGAAAAACATTCAGTACTTC.

This clonotype was counted many times. The J gene is TRBJ2-1, the V gene TRBV18, with a weak D call TRBD1 (6 bases). Germline CDR1 and CDR2: KGHSH and LQKENI. The CDR3 has 14 residues. V lost 6 bases to trimming and J lost 3 bases, with 12 bases between them. This CDR3 is CASSPLDSYNEQFF. CDR3 sequence (DNA): TGTGCCAGCTCGCCTCTGGACAGCTACAATGAGCAGTTCTTC.

This clonotype was seen many times. The genes are TRBV5-4 and TRBJ2-1, with 7 bases that match TRBD2. The germline V gene encodes CDR1 SGHNT and CDR2 YYREEE (reference sequence). Trimming removed 1 base from V and 4 bases from J; junction bases left unmatched: 5. The CDR3 runs 15 residues. Here the CDR3 DNA reads TGTGCCAGCAGCTTGCAGCGGGACTTATACAATGAGCAGTTCTTC. Encoded protein: CASSLQRDLYNEQFF.

The V gene is TRBV21-1, the J gene TRBJ2-7. TRBV21-1 is deemed a pseudogene. The CDR3 loop spans 11 amino acids. The CDR3 loop is CARTKGYEQYV. The CDR3 DNA reads as TGTGCCAGAACCAAGGGCTACGAGCAGTACGTC.

The sample holds many counts of this clonotype. V usage is TRBV12-3 or TRBV12-4 and J usage is TRBJ1-1; D is uncertain. Trimming removed 5 bases at V and 5 bases at J, with 9 bases between. The CDR3 totals 12 residues. The CDR3 DNA is TGTGCCAGCAGTGTCCTTCGAACTGAAGCTTTCTTT. This sequence encodes CASSVLRTEAFF.

This clonotype has at least ten counts. This chain connects TRBV10-3 to TRBJ2-7, with D perhaps matching TRBD1 (6 bases). The germline V gene has CDR1 ENHRY and CDR2 SYGVKD. The CDR3 is 14 residues long. Trimming cost V 5 bases and J 6 bases, with 17 bases left between them. The CDR3 nucleotides are TGTGCCATCAGTCGGGTAGGGGGTAGGTTCGAGCAGTACTTC. Its translation is CAISRVGGRFEQYF.

This sequence joins TRBV24-1 and TRBJ2-5, with D hard to call. Per germline, CDR1 KGHDR and CDR2 SFDVKD. The CDR3 is 11 amino acids. Between the trimmed V and J ends, which lost 4 bases and 4 bases, there was a span of 3 bases. CDR3 bases: TGTGCCACCAGTGAGAGAGAGACCCAGTACTTC. This sequence encodes CATSERETQYF.

This clonotype was observed a handful of times. The chain recombines TRBV14 with TRBJ1-1, with 9 bases lining up with TRBD1. The junction had 3 bases not matched to a gene; V was cut back by 3 bases and J by 4 bases. CDR1 and CDR2 from the germline V gene are SGHDN and FVKESK. The CDR3 has 14 amino acids. The CDR3 here is CASSHTGGGTEAFF. CDR3 DNA: TGTGCCAGCAGCCACACAGGGGGCGGCACTGAAGCTTTCTTT.

The sample holds many counts of this clonotype. The chain uses TRBV12-3 or TRBV12-4 and TRBJ2-4, with 11 bases fitting TRBD2. Unmatched junction bases numbered 16, after V lost 2 bases and J lost 1 base. The CDR3 sequence is 21 residues long. CDR3 nucleotides: TGTGCCAGCAGTTTAATTCTCGGGTTAGCGGGAGGGCCGTCGGCCAAAAACATTCAGTACTTC. Protein: CASSLILGLAGGPSAKNIQYF.

There are many counts of this clonotype. This chain joins TRBV10-2 and TRBJ2-2, with D uncertain. This CDR3 comprises 13 residues. Between the trimmed V and J ends, which lost 3 bases and 0 bases, there was a span of 2 bases. CDR1 and CDR2 (germline): WSHSY, SAAADI. CDR3 nucleotides: TGCGCCAGCAGTGACACGAACACCGGGGAGCTGTTTTTT. It codes for CASSDTNTGELFF.

V and J are TRBV19 and TRBJ2-3; 8 bases are a match to TRBD1. Germline lookup yields CDR1 LNHDA and CDR2 SQIVND (reference sequence). V gave up 5 bases and J gave up 6 bases; unmatched junction bases: 7. CDR3 length equals 14 residues. The CDR3 DNA reads TGTGCCAGTAGTCCTCAGGGGGCAGGGGATACGCAGTATTTT. It codes for CASSPQGAGDTQYF. Supplemented by reference TRBV19 and TRBJ2-3, the full variable domain reads DGGITQSPKYLFRKEGQNVTLSCEQNLNHDAMYWYRQDPGQGLRLIYYSQIVNDFQKGDIAEGYSVSREKKESFPLTVTSAQKNPTAFYLCASSPQGAGDTQYFGPGTRLTVL.

This chain joins TRBV7-2 and TRBJ2-3, with 9 nucleotides matching TRBD2. CDR3 length: 14 amino acids. Germline V gene lookup returns CDR1 SGHTA and CDR2 FQGNSA. V lost 4 bases, J lost 6 bases, and 5 bases stayed unmatched. CDR3 protein: CASSSKREVDTQYF. The DNA for the CDR3 is TGTGCCAGCAGCTCCAAGCGGGAGGTGGATACGCAGTATTTT.

This clonotype appeared many times. V and J are TRBV12-3 or TRBV12-4 and TRBJ2-3; TRBD2 aligns across 9 bases. The CDR3 loop spans 16 amino acids. The trim removed 3 bases at V and 7 bases at J, leaving 11 bases unmatched. The CDR3 here is CASSFFLWTSDNTQYF. The CDR3, as DNA: TGTGCCAGCAGTTTTTTTCTGTGGACTAGCGATAATACGCAGTATTTT.

The count of this clonotype is one. The genes are TRBV20-1 and TRBJ1-2; D gene uncertain. CDR3 length: 15 amino acids. Germline CDR1 DFQATT, CDR2 SNEGSKA (reference sequence). The V end was cut by 0 bases, the J end by 5 bases, with 16 bases between. As DNA, the CDR3 is TGCAGTGCTAGAGATGGTTTAGTACGGGATTATGGCTACACCTTC. This codes for CSARDGLVRDYGYTF.